A single sample is the source of the 16 T cell receptor beta chains below, sequenced in a study of T-cell reconstitution after alpha-beta-depleted transplantation in children. Preparation of the TCRbeta library used unique molecular identifiers. TCRdb passed the PCR reads through MiXCR, listing each CDR3 protein once. The table shows about 540,000 distinct CDR3 sequences, with approximately 16% occurring only once. Material: PBMCs from the stem cell graft donor, obtained from the stem cell graft. The receptors come from a human donor who donated a stem cell graft to a child with acute lymphoblastic leukemia.

This clonotype was observed a few times. The chain combines TRBV24-1 with TRBJ1-5; D gene unclear. The ends were cut back, 4 bases at V and 2 bases at J, with 14 bases in the middle. The length of the CDR3 is 16 residues. Germline V gene lookup returns CDR1 KGHDR and CDR2 SFDVKD. CDR3 DNA sequence: TGTGCCACCAGTGAAGGAGGGAAGGGAGGCAATCAGCCCCAGCATTTT. It is translated as CATSEGGKGGNQPQHF.

This chain's CDR3 is CSASRGVDGYTF. CDR3 nucleotide sequence: TGCAGTGCTTCCCGGGGGGTTGATGGCTACACCTTC. The chain links TRBV20-1 to TRBJ1-2, with D possibly being TRBD1 (5 bases). The V end lost 5 bases, the J end lost 6 bases, and 13 bases lay between the germline ends. In germline, CDR1 is DFQATT, CDR2 SNEGSKA (reference sequence). The CDR3 is 12 amino acids.

The gene calls are TRBV12-3 or TRBV12-4 and TRBJ2-7; no reliable D call. CDR3 length equals 16 residues. The V end was cut by 6 bases, the J end by 2 bases, with 20 bases between. CDR3 loop: CASSFTPGRTPYEQYF. The DNA for the CDR3 is TGTGCCAGCAGCTTTACCCCGGGCCGCACGCCCTACGAGCAGTACTTC.

The chain uses TRBV5-1 and TRBJ2-3; the D is unclear. CDR1 is SGHRS, CDR2 YFSETQ, per germline. V was pared by 3 bases and J by 6 bases, with 8 bases between. CDR3 size: 12 residues. The CDR3 DNA reads as TGCGCCAGCAGCTACTACGGGGATACGCAGTATTTT. The encoded protein is CASSYYGDTQYF.

This clonotype was seen ten or more times. The chain joins TRBV5-1 to TRBJ2-7, with TRBD2 matching 7 bases. V shed 0 bases, J shed 0 bases, and the junction held 3 bases outside the gene matches. Germline CDR1 SGHRS, CDR2 YFSETQ. There are 15 residues in the CDR3. The CDR3 nucleotides read TGCGCCAGCAGCTTGGCGGGCGGGAGCTCCTACGAGCAGTACTTC. It encodes CASSLAGGSSYEQYF.

Only a few counts were recorded for this clonotype. The chain joins TRBV20-1 to TRBJ2-6; a weak D match, TRBD1 (5 bases). Trimming shortened V by 4 bases and J by 0 bases, and 13 bases separated the two germline ends. CDR1 is DFQATT, CDR2 SNEGSKA, per germline (reference sequence). The CDR3 sequence is 16 residues long. The CDR3 nucleotides are TGCAGTGCTATCAGGGCACTCTCCTCTGGGGCCAACGTCCTGACTTTC. Translation gives CSAIRALSSGANVLTF.

A few counts support this clonotype. This chain links TRBV9 with TRBJ2-1; D could derive from TRBD1 or TRBD2 (5 bases each). The CDR3 is 13 amino acids. Germline V CDR1 and CDR2: SGDLS, YYNGEE. The germline V and J ends were trimmed by 4 bases and 7 bases, with 12 bases remaining between them. The chain's CDR3 is CASSPRGKNEQFF. CDR3 in DNA: TGTGCCAGCAGCCCCCGGGGCAAAAATGAGCAGTTCTTC.

The chain employs TRBV4-1 and TRBJ2-1, with 7 nucleotides matching TRBD2. The V gene end was trimmed by 4 bases and the J gene end by 7 bases; junction bases not matched to a gene: 10. The V gene's germline CDR1 is MGHRA and CDR2 YSYEKL. CDR3 length equals 15 residues. As DNA, the CDR3 is TGCGCCAGCAGCCCCTGGGGTAGCGGGTGGAATGAGCAGTTCTTC. Translation gives CASSPWGSGWNEQFF.

The V gene is TRBV5-1, the J gene TRBJ2-7; 12 bases align to TRBD2. The CDR3 contains 14 residues. Germline V gives CDR1 SGHRS, CDR2 YFSETQ. J gave up 4 bases and V 4 bases, and 3 bases lay outside the gene matches. The DNA for the CDR3 is TGCGCCAGCAGCAGACTAGCGGGAGTGTACGAGCAGTACTTC. This codes for CASSRLAGVYEQYF.

This clonotype turned up a few times. The V and J genes are TRBV5-1 and TRBJ2-2; D is uncertain. The CDR3 has 15 amino acids. CDR1 is SGHRS, CDR2 YFSETQ, per germline. V was clipped by 0 bases and J by 1 base, with 7 bases between them. The CDR3 loop is CASSLDQVNTGELFF. Here the CDR3 DNA reads TGCGCCAGCAGCTTGGACCAGGTGAACACCGGGGAGCTGTTTTTT. The full variable domain, rest sourced from reference TRBV5-1 and TRBJ2-2, is KAGVTQTPRYLIKTRGQQVTLSCSPISGHRSVSWYQQTPGQGLQFLFEYFSETQRNKGNFPGRFSGRQFSNSRSEMNVSTLELGDSALYLCASSLDQVNTGELFFGEGSRLTVL.

This clonotype was detected a few times. CDR3 in DNA: TGTGCCAGCAGCCAAATTTTTGGCGGGAGGGAAAAGAATGAGCAGTTCTTC. As protein: CASSQIFGGREKNEQFF. The chain links TRBV3-1 to TRBJ2-1; 9 bases line up with TRBD2. Trimming removed 2 bases from V and 7 bases from J; junction bases left unmatched: 12. The CDR3 consists of 17 residues. Germline CDR1 LGHDT, CDR2 YNNKEL (reference sequence).

The sample holds a few counts of this clonotype. This sequence joins TRBV10-2 and TRBJ1-3; TRBD1 might be the D (5 bases). Germline V gene sequence: CDR1 WSHSY, CDR2 SAAADI. V was pared by 3 bases and J by 4 bases, with 13 bases between. The CDR3 loop spans 15 amino acids. The CDR3 region is CASSDLGAAGNTIYF. The CDR3 DNA reads TGCGCCAGCAGTGATCTAGGGGCAGCCGGAAACACCATATATTTT.

This clonotype was observed a handful of times. The chain combines TRBV5-5 with TRBJ2-7; 15 bases are shared with TRBD2. Germline V gives CDR1 SGHKS, CDR2 YYEKEE (reference sequence). This CDR3 is 17 amino acids long. Unmatched junction bases numbered 8, after V lost 4 bases and J lost 3 bases. The CDR3 here is CASSRGLAGGPFYEQYF. CDR3 DNA: TGTGCCAGCAGCAGGGGACTAGCGGGAGGTCCTTTCTACGAGCAGTACTTC.

The chain joins TRBV20-1 to TRBJ2-2; TRBD2 matches 16 bases. CDR3 length: 16 amino acids. V lost 6 bases, J lost 5 bases, and 6 bases stayed unmatched. The germline V gene has CDR1 DFQATT and CDR2 SNEGSKA (reference sequence). The CDR3 DNA follows: TGCAGTGCCACCGGGACTAGCGGGAGGGTAACCGGGGAGCTGTTTTTT. It translates to CSATGTSGRVTGELFF.

This sequence joins TRBV6-1 and TRBJ1-6, with TRBD1 matching over 8 bases. The germline CDR1 and CDR2 sequences are MNHNS and SASEGT. J gave up 9 bases and V 5 bases, and 3 bases lay outside the gene matches. The CDR3 is made up of 13 amino acids. Here the CDR3 reads CASSRTGFSPLHF. The CDR3, as DNA: TGTGCCAGCAGTAGGACAGGGTTTTCACCCCTCCACTTT.

V is TRBV12-3 or TRBV12-4 and J is TRBJ2-1; unclear D gene. CDR3 size: 12 residues. V lost 6 bases to trimming and J lost 3 bases, with 6 bases between them. The CDR3 region has the DNA TGTGCCAGCAGACCGGACTACAATGAGCAGTTCTTC. As protein: CASRPDYNEQFF.